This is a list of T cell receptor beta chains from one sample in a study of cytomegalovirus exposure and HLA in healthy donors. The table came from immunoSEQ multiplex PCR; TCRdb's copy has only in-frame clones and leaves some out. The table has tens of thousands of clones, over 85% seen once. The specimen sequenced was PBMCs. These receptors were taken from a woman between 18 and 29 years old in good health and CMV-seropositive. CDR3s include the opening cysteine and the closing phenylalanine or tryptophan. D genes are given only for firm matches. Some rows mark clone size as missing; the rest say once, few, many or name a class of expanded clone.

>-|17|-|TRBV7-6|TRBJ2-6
CASSPPSSSSGANVLTF
TGTGCCAGCAGCCCCCCGTCGTCGAGCTCTGGGGCCAACGTCCTGACTTTC
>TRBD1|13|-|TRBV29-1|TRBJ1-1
CSVGGTGATEAFF
TGCAGCGTCGGTGGGACAGGGGCAACTGAAGCTTTCTTT
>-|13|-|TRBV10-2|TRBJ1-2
CASTADSAGGYTF
TGCGCCAGCACGGCTGACAGTGCAGGCGGCTACACCTTC
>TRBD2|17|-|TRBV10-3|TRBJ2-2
CAISGRLGLAGPKELFF
TGTGCCATCAGTGGACGCCTCGGACTAGCGGGACCTAAGGAGCTGTTTTTT
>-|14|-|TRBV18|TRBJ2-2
CASSPAGHTGELFF
TGTGCCAGCTCACCGGCAGGGCACACCGGGGAGCTGTTTTTT
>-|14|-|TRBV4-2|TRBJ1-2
CASSQLVGVRGYTF
TGTGCCAGCAGCCAACTTGTAGGGGTTCGTGGCTACACCTTC
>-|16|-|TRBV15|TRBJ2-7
CATSRLGRGPSYEQYF
TGTGCCACCAGCAGATTGGGGCGGGGGCCTTCCTACGAGCAGTACTTC
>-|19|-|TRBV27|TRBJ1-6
CASSPDSLVARSYNSPLHF
TGTGCCAGCAGTCCCGACTCCCTAGTGGCCAGATCCTATAATTCACCCCTCCACTTT
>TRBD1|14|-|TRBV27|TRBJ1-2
CASSLQGENYGYTF
TGTGCCAGCAGTTTACAGGGGGAAAATTATGGCTACACCTTC
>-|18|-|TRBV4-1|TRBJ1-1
CASSQVFSTGPLNTEAFF
TGCGCCAGCAGCCAAGTCTTCTCGACAGGACCTCTGAACACTGAAGCTTTCTTT
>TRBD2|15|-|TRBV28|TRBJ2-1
CASTQLAGGDNEQFF
TGTGCCAGCACACAACTAGCGGGGGGGGACAATGAGCAGTTCTTC
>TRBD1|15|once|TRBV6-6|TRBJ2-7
CASSYSMDRAYEQYF
TGTGCCAGCAGTTACTCGATGGACAGGGCCTACGAGCAGTACTTC
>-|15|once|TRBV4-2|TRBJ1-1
CASSQDPGRDTEAFF
TGTGCCAGCAGCCAAGATCCGGGCAGGGACACTGAAGCTTTCTTT
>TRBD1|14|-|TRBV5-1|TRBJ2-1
CASSDRAFSNEQFF
TGCGCCAGCTCCGACAGGGCTTTTAGCAATGAGCAGTTCTTC
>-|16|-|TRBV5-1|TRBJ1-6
CASSLVQATDNSPLHF
TGCGCCAGCAGCTTGGTCCAGGCGACGGATAATTCACCCCTCCACTTT
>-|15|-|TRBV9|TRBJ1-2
CASSVAASLLYGYTF
TGTGCCAGCAGCGTAGCTGCGTCCCTCCTCTATGGCTACACCTTC
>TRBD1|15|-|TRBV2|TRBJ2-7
CASSEGTGRFYEQYF
TGTGCCAGCAGTGAGGGGACAGGAAGGTTTTACGAGCAGTACTTC
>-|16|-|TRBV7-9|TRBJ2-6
CASSSPLPSGANVLTF
TGTGCCAGCAGCTCTCCCCTCCCCTCTGGGGCCAACGTCCTGACTTTC
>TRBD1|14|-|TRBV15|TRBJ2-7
CATRRGTGRHEQYF
TGTGCCACAAGACGAGGGACAGGGAGACACGAGCAGTACTTC
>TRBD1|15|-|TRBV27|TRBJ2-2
CASRPGQQNTGELFF
TGTGCCAGCAGACCGGGACAGCAAAACACCGGGGAGCTGTTTTTT
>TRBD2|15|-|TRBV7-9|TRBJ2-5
CASSLGAGATETQYF
TGTGCCAGCAGCTTAGGAGCGGGGGCTACTGAGACCCAGTACTTC
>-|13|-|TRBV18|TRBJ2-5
CASSPGGGQTQYF
TGTGCCAGCTCACCAGGGGGCGGGCAGACCCAGTACTTC
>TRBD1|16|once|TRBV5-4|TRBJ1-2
CASSPRGPTGTDGYTF
TGTGCCAGCAGCCCGAGGGGGCCGACAGGGACAGATGGCTACACCTTC
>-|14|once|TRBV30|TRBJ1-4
CAWSPLATNEKLFF
TGTGCCTGGAGCCCACTCGCAACTAATGAAAAACTGTTTTTT
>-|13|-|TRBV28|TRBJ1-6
CASSSGMNSPLHF
TGTGCCAGCAGTTCCGGGATGAATTCACCCCTCCACTTT
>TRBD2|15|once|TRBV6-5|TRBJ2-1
CASKAGLAASNEQFF
TGTGCCAGCAAGGCAGGACTAGCGGCCTCAAATGAGCAGTTCTTC
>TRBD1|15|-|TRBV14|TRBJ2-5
CASSPRTGAGETQYF
TGTGCCAGCAGCCCCCGGACAGGGGCGGGGGAGACCCAGTACTTC
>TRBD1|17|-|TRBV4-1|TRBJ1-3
CASSLTPGQGPGNTIYF
TGCGCCAGCAGCCTAACTCCGGGACAGGGGCCTGGAAACACCATATATTTT
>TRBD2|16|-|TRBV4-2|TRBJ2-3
CASSQEERGGTDTQYF
TGTGCCAGCAGCCAAGAAGAGCGGGGGGGCACAGATACGCAGTATTTT
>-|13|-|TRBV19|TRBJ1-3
CASSIDSGNTIYF
TGTGCCAGTAGTATCGACAGTGGAAACACCATATATTTT
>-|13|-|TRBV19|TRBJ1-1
CASSIGRGSEAFF
TGTGCCAGTAGTATAGGGCGGGGATCTGAAGCTTTCTTT
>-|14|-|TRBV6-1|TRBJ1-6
CASSQGIRNSPLHF
TGTGCCAGCAGCCAGGGTATTAGGAATTCACCCCTCCACTTT
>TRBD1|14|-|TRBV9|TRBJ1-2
CASSVVQGEGGYTF
TGTGCCAGCAGCGTAGTCCAGGGGGAAGGTGGCTACACCTTC
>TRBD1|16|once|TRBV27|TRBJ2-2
CASSTGTGPNTGELFF
TGTGCCAGCAGTACCGGGACAGGGCCCAACACCGGGGAGCTGTTTTTT
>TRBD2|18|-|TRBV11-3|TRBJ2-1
CASSPSSGGSASYNEQFF
TGTGCCAGCAGCCCGTCTAGCGGGGGGTCCGCCTCCTACAATGAGCAGTTCTTC
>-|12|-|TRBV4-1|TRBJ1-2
CASGAGLRGYTF
TGCGCCAGCGGGGCGGGGTTGAGGGGCTACACCTTC
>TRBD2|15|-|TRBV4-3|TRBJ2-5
CASSRGLAGESAQYF
TGCGCCAGCAGCCGCGGACTAGCGGGGGAATCGGCCCAGTACTTC
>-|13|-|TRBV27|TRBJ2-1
CASRDLRGNEQFF
TGTGCCAGCAGGGACCTCAGGGGAAATGAGCAGTTCTTC
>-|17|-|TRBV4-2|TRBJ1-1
CASGGGSAGALNTEAFF
TGTGCCAGCGGGGGAGGGTCCGCCGGCGCCCTGAACACTGAAGCTTTCTTT
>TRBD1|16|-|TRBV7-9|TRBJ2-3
CASSLQGQPYTDTQYF
TGTGCCAGCAGCTTGCAGGGACAGCCGTACACAGATACGCAGTATTTT
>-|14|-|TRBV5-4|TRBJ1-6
CASRDSRTVSPLHF
TGTGCCAGCAGGGATAGCCGGACAGTTTCACCCCTCCACTTT
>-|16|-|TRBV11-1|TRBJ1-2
CASSLRTGPAGDGYTF
TGTGCCAGCAGCCTCCGTACCGGACCCGCAGGGGATGGCTACACCTTC
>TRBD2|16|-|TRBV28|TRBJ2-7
CASNPLGRGTSYEQYF
TGTGCCAGCAACCCCCTTGGGCGGGGGACCTCCTACGAGCAGTACTTC
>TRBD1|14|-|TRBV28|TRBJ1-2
CASSFSTGGYGYTF
TGTGCCAGCAGTTTCTCGACAGGGGGTTATGGCTACACCTTC
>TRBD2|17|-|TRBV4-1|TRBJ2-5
CASSQESSSGGEETQYF
TGCGCCAGCAGCCAAGAATCGTCTAGCGGGGGGGAAGAGACCCAGTACTTC
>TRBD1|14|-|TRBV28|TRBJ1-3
CASSGPGQGNTIYF
TGTGCCAGCAGTGGACCGGGACAGGGAAACACCATATATTTT
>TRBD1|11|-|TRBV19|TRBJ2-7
CASSGQGEQYF
TGTGCCAGTAGTGGACAGGGCGAGCAGTACTTC
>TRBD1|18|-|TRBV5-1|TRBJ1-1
CASSFTPGTGGRRTEAFF
TGCGCCAGCAGCTTCACCCCCGGGACAGGGGGCAGGCGCACTGAAGCTTTCTTT